This T cell receptor beta chain emerged from a study of T-cell reconstitution after alpha-beta-depleted transplantation in children. This clonotype was counted ten times or more. For TCRbeta, the library was prepared with unique molecular identifiers. A single record per CDR3 protein comes from TCRdb applying MiXCR to the PCR reads. Of 140,000 to 150,000 distinct CDR3 sequences listed, 8% to 10% are singletons. CDR1 and CDR2 from the germline V gene are SGHRS and YFSETQ. The CDR3 is made up of 16 amino acids. Germline trimming cut 1 base from V and 7 bases from J; bases unmatched to any gene: 4. V and J are TRBV5-1 and TRBJ2-2; 13 nucleotides match TRBD2. The receptor was isolated from a female patient aged 2 to 10 who had a stem cell transplant for congenital amegakaryocytic thrombocytopenia, so the T cells may come from the graft donor. The source material was PBMCs, mostly from graft donor cells, sampled 180 days after TCRalphabeta/CD19-depleted stem cell transplant. The CDR3 DNA reads TGCGCCAGCAGCTTGACTAGCGGGAGGGCCGTCGGGGAGCTGTTTTTT. This translates into CASSLTSGRAVGELFF.